The entry that follows covers one T cell receptor beta chain sequence. Its antigen remains unidentified. V was trimmed by 5 bases and J by 12 bases, leaving 14 bases between them. Germline lookup yields CDR1 SGHAT and CDR2 FQNNGV. This CDR3 contains 13 residues. These data originate in a study of T cells in Graves' hyperthyroidism and ophthalmopathy. Study-level information: Peripheral blood sampling occurred at initial diagnosis, before any treatment.

Those patients with uncontrolled infection, other autoimmune disease, pregnancy or lactation were excluded. Points from the study as a whole: In simple terms, a model built on 13 V-J features told ophthalmopathy apart from stable hyperthyroidism. Most thyroid clonotypes with frequency above 0.001 were detected in blood.

Researchers took RNA transcripts and amplified the TCR beta CDR3 regions from them. With the HTBI primer set, the TCR CDR3 went through a first round of RT-PCR. One entry per CDR3 protein, called by TCRdb with MiXCR from the multiplex PCR reads. Of around 340,000 distinct CDR3 sequences listed, approximately 15% are singletons. The genes are TRBV11-2 and TRBJ2-6; the D is unclear. Sequenced material: blood. The receptor comes from a woman between 25 and 40 years old with Graves' hyperthyroidism. CDR3 sequence reads: CASSLFTDAVLTF. The CDR3 bases are TGTGCCAGCAGCCTTTTTACGGATGCCGTCCTGACTTTC.